This T cell receptor (beta chain) is drawn from a study of cytotoxic CD8 clonotypes in ibrutinib-treated CLL (dated by TCRdb to about 2021). Concerning the study at large: In this cohort, about 16 patients were treatment-naive and about ten were relapsed/refractory, while roughly 18 had unmutated IGHV. Patients were still on ibrutinib when every remission and progressive disease sample was collected. Of the 85 to 95 participants in the trial, about 25 had longitudinal samples available. Cryopreserved peripheral blood mononuclear cells were collected before treatment, at response, and at either disease progression or sustained remission. Partial responses were observed in some 24 patients and complete responses in 2; after a median follow-up of about 69 months, remission was maintained in 15 or so patients and progression was observed in some twelve. On average, each sample yielded 255,043 productive templates and tens of thousands of productive rearrangements. Response samples were taken after a median of around 13 months on treatment, ranging from about 6 to 36 months. Summary of the overall study and its limitations: Public clonotypes were rare and either contracted or stayed stable during treatment, and the rise in clonality at ibrutinib response reflected the expansion of private clonotypes. Baseline clonality exceeded that of age-matched healthy donors and correlated strongly with circulating CD8+ T-cell counts. At ibrutinib response clonality went up, during sustained remission it held steady, and at progression it dropped back toward baseline. Sampling times were not matched between sustained-remission and progressing patients, and lymph node repertoires were not studied.

Trimming costs V 5 bases and J 8 bases, and their ends lie 12 bases apart. CDR1 and CDR2 were assigned from the germline V gene as SQVTM and ANQGSEA. Inclusive of the bounding cysteine and phenylalanine, the CDR3 is 11 residues long. Only the CDR3 region is kept as DNA, spanning 33 bases read in frame from base 1. On a MiSeq, deep resolution sequencing aimed for a depth between 1 in 1 million and 1 in 200,000 T cells, with each clonotype covered about 9.2x on average. The immunoSEQ hsTCRB Kit was used to generate the TCR beta libraries. The paper's data handling went like this. ImmunoSEQ Data Assistant and ImmunoSEQ Analyzer were used for data analysis, and V, D and J genes were assigned according to IMGT definitions. Clonality, which ranges from 0 to 1, was calculated by subtracting the normalized Shannon entropy of productive rearrangement frequencies from one. Public clonotype analysis was restricted to overrepresented clonotypes comprising at least 0.05% of each patient's repertoire. About 13 age-matched healthy donor repertoires from immuneACCESS were used as controls for clonality. What TCRdb holds here is the immuneACCESS table cut down to in-frame rearrangements. Part of the clones is not present; checked against another copy, under half of the missing clones reflect an unresolved V gene, and the others are unexplained. That table supplies the V and J calls and clone size; D and trimming were determined from the DNA. The table for this sample lists tens of thousands of clones; around 74% of them were counted only once. The top ten clones comprise roughly 50% of the sample.

This clone was seen only once. It has no known antigen specificity. No clone much larger than this one lies a single base away; base qualities are absent. The sample's time point label, in plain terms: progressive disease on ibrutinib. For TCR beta library preparation, roughly 2.1 micrograms of genomic DNA were isolated from cryopreserved PBMCs. Longitudinal blood samples from CLL patients on ibrutinib monotherapy underwent high-throughput TCR beta sequencing. The patients were enrolled in a single-center, open-label phase 2 trial of ibrutinib monotherapy. Sequenced material: PBMCs, taken at disease progression, from a patient treated with ibrutinib. The rearrangement joined TRBV29-1 to TRBJ1-2, with no reliable assignment of the D segment. The clonotype comes from a human donor with chronic lymphocytic leukemia. The CDR3 region reads CSVTDRGGYTF. The DNA reads as follows: TGCAGCGTTACGGACCGAGGGGGCTACACCTTC.